The 26 T cell receptor beta chains in this list originate from one sample, sequenced in a study of low-dose radiotherapy and immunotherapy resistance in tumors. Time point here: before trial treatment. Covering alpha and beta chains, TRAV- and TRBV-specific primers were used for the first-strand cDNA. The PCR that amplified TCRs ran for 20 cycles, relying on a constant-region primer and a V-primer adapter. Each CDR3 protein is one row after TCRdb ran MiXCR on the reads. The data contain 65,000 to 90,000 distinct CDR3 sequences, 18% of them singletons. Material: PBMCs, obtained before treatment. The receptors were sampled from a male donor with prostate cancer.

This clonotype was seen ten or more times. The chain combines TRBV9 with TRBJ2-1; 14 nucleotides line up with TRBD2. CDR3 length equals 15 residues. V trimming: 3 bases; J trimming: 9 bases; junction bases outside the gene matches: 5. CDR1 and CDR2 from the germline V gene are SGDLS and YYNGEE. CDR3 loop: CASSAGTSGSSEQFF. CDR3 DNA: TGTGCCAGCAGCGCCGGGACTAGCGGGAGTAGTGAGCAGTTCTTC.

This clonotype was seen ten or more times. The chain couples TRBV20-1 to TRBJ1-6, with 8 bases aligning to TRBD1. The ends lost 6 bases at V and 7 bases at J; junction bases unmatched: 8. This CDR3 comprises 14 residues. Germline CDR1 and CDR2: DFQATT and SNEGSKA (reference sequence). CDR3 sequence (DNA): TGCAGTGCCACCAAACAGGGGGTCAATTCACCCCTCCACTTT. Protein: CSATKQGVNSPLHF.

The V and J genes are TRBV5-1 and TRBJ2-6; D is uncertain. The CDR3 loop spans 17 amino acids. The V gene lost 4 bases and the J gene lost 0 bases, with 14 bases spanning the gap. Germline V gene sequence: CDR1 SGHRS, CDR2 YFSETQ. CDR3 nucleotide sequence: TGCGCCAGCAGCCAACCTGGACGGTTCTCTGGGGCCAACGTCCTGACTTTC. Its protein is CASSQPGRFSGANVLTF.

This clonotype was detected ten times or more. This rearrangement joins TRBV6-5 to TRBJ1-1; D remains unclear. The CDR3 runs to 13 residues. Germline CDR1 reads MNHEY; CDR2 reads SVGAGI. Trimming cost V 6 bases and J 0 bases, with 8 bases left between them. Here the CDR3 reads CASRRTLNTEAFF. The CDR3 bases are TGTGCCAGCAGGCGTACCTTGAACACTGAAGCTTTCTTT.

This clonotype was seen ten or more times. The chain recombines TRBV7-9 with TRBJ2-7; 9 nucleotides agree with TRBD1. Germline CDR1 and CDR2: SEHNR and FQNEAQ (reference sequence). The junction had 14 bases not matched to a gene; V was cut back by 6 bases and J by 5 bases. The CDR3 is made up of 16 amino acids. This chain's CDR3 is CASSSYSRDRDNEQYF. Here the CDR3 DNA reads TGTGCCAGCAGTTCATACTCCAGGGACAGGGACAACGAGCAGTACTTC.

This clonotype was counted ten times or more. The chain recombines TRBV4-3 with TRBJ2-1, with D perhaps given as TRBD1 or TRBD2 (6 bases each). CDR1 and CDR2 from the germline V gene are LGHNA and YSLEER. The CDR3 has 14 residues. Trimming left V 0 bases short and J 9 bases short, with 12 bases between. The CDR3 reads CASSQDTGGFEQFF. The CDR3 DNA reads TGCGCCAGCAGCCAAGATACCGGGGGCTTTGAGCAGTTCTTC.

This clonotype was observed at least ten times. The CDR3 sequence: CASSLGQVGLMGQETQYF. Written as DNA, the CDR3 is TGTGCCAGCAGCCTAGGACAGGTGGGGCTTATGGGCCAAGAGACCCAGTACTTC. The rearrangement links TRBV5-5 to TRBJ2-5; 7 nucleotides line up with TRBD1. The CDR3 loop spans 18 amino acids. In germline, CDR1 is SGHKS, CDR2 YYEKEE (reference sequence). The junction had 16 bases not matched to a gene; V was cut back by 4 bases and J by 1 base. Full variable domain (rest looked up from reference TRBV5-5 and TRBJ2-5): DAGVTQSPTHLIKTRGQQVTLRCSPISGHKSVSWYQQVLGQGPQFIFQYYEKEERGRGNFPDRFSARQFPNYSSELNVNALLLGDSALYLCASSLGQVGLMGQETQYFGPGTRLLVL.

Points on this clonotype: One end of the junction fails to match germline, which may point to a read error. The chain recombines TRBV5-6 with TRBJ2-4; TRBD2 is a possible D gene (6 bases). The CDR3 contains 13 residues. Germline V gene lookup returns CDR1 SGHDT and CDR2 YYEEEE. CDR3 region: CAGSLASVNNQYF. CDR3 sequence (DNA): TGTGCCGGCAGCTTGGCTAGCGTGAACAATCAGTACTTC.

J is TRBJ2-5 and V is TRBV12-3 or TRBV12-4; D assignment may be TRBD1 or TRBD2 (5 bases each). V was trimmed by 5 bases and J by 4 bases, leaving 23 bases between them. The CDR3 sequence is 17 residues long. CDR3 region: CASSPDTLGVQVETQYF. CDR3 nucleotides: TGTGCCAGCAGTCCGGACACCTTGGGGGTTCAGGTAGAGACCCAGTACTTC.

V usage is TRBV28 and J usage is TRBJ1-5; D remains unclear. Deletions cut 2 bases from V and 5 bases from J, with 7 bases between. This CDR3 contains 13 residues. CDR1 and CDR2 (germline): MDHEN, SYDVKM. The chain's CDR3 is CASSLAGYQPQHF. The CDR3 region has the DNA TGTGCCAGCAGTTTAGCCGGATATCAGCCCCAGCATTTT. The entire variable domain, with the rest obtained from reference TRBV28 and TRBJ1-5, is as follows: DVKVTQSSRYLVKRTGEKVFLECVQDMDHENMFWYRQDPGLGLRLIYFSYDVKMKEKGDIPEGYSVSREKKERFSLILESASTNQTSMYLCASSLAGYQPQHFGDGTRLSIL.

This clonotype was seen at least ten times. The genes are TRBV7-8 and TRBJ1-5; D gene uncertain. The CDR3 consists of 15 residues. The germline gives CDR1 SGHVS, CDR2 FQNEAQ. V was cut by 5 bases and J by 0 bases, with 11 bases left in between. For the CDR3, the DNA is TGTGCCAGCAGCGCACAGTTTCATAGCAATCAGCCCCAGCATTTT. It specifies CASSAQFHSNQPQHF. Full variable domain (remainder filled in from reference TRBV7-8 and TRBJ1-5): GAGVSQSPRYKVAKRGQDVALRCDPISGHVSLFWYQQALGQGPEFLTYFQNEAQLDKSGLPSDRFFAERPEGSVSTLKIQRTQQEDSAVYLCASSAQFHSNQPQHFGDGTRLSIL.

This clonotype was recorded at least ten times. The chain uses TRBV20-1 and TRBJ2-7; 8 bases line up with TRBD2. J gave up 6 bases and V 0 bases, and 7 bases lay outside the gene matches. The CDR3 contains 14 residues. The germline gives CDR1 DFQATT, CDR2 SNEGSKA (reference sequence). The DNA of the CDR3 is TGCAGTGCTAGAGATCCCCGGGGGGGCGGCGAGCAGTACTTC. It is translated as CSARDPRGGGEQYF.

The chain employs TRBV6-5 and TRBJ2-3, with D tentatively TRBD2 (5 bases). This CDR3 is built from 15 residues. CDR1 is MNHEY, CDR2 SVGAGI, per germline. The V gene lost 5 bases and the J gene lost 2 bases, with 14 bases spanning the gap. The CDR3 is CASSPPGIVTDTQYF. As DNA, the CDR3 is TGTGCCAGCAGTCCCCCCGGGATCGTCACAGATACGCAGTATTTT.

In this sample, this clonotype turned up many times. The chain combines TRBV5-1 with TRBJ2-1, with unresolved D. V lost 0 bases and J lost 10, with 8 bases in between. The germline CDR1 and CDR2 sequences are SGHRS and YFSETQ. CDR3 length equals 12 residues. CDR3 region: CASSLDTVEQFF. The DNA of the CDR3 is TGCGCCAGCAGCTTGGATACGGTAGAGCAGTTCTTC. The variable domain in full, with the rest retrieved from reference TRBV5-1 and TRBJ2-1, is KAGVTQTPRYLIKTRGQQVTLSCSPISGHRSVSWYQQTPGQGLQFLFEYFSETQRNKGNFPGRFSGRQFSNSRSEMNVSTLELGDSALYLCASSLDTVEQFFGPGTRLTVL.

V and J are TRBV27 and TRBJ1-1; D ambiguous. The CDR3 runs to 15 residues. Germline loops: CDR1 MNHEY, CDR2 SMNVEV (reference sequence). V lost 10 bases, J lost 1 base, and 19 bases lay in between. The CDR3 nucleotides are TGTGCCACTAAAATCCCGGGAGACGCGAACACTGAAGCTTTCTTT. This translates into CATKIPGDANTEAFF.

In the case of this clonotype: This is likely an artifact of a read error, given a far larger clone one base away. The rearrangement uses TRBV12-3 or TRBV12-4 and TRBJ2-1, with D perhaps matching TRBD1 (5 bases). This CDR3 spans 12 amino acids. V lost 5 bases to trimming and J lost 10 bases, with 12 bases between them. The CDR3: CASSLQGYEQFF. DNA of the CDR3: TGTGCCAGCAGTCTGCAGGGCTACGAGCAGTTCTTC.

This clonotype appeared a few times. The J gene is TRBJ2-7, the V gene TRBV20-1, with D possibly being TRBD1 (6 bases). This CDR3 has 16 amino acids. Germline V gene data show CDR1 as DFQATT and CDR2 as SNEGSKA (reference sequence). The V gene lost 1 base and the J gene lost 2 bases, with 18 bases spanning the gap. The CDR3 DNA reads TGCAGTGCTAGAGGGATGAATCTGACAGGCCCCTACGAGCAGTACTTC. It is translated as CSARGMNLTGPYEQYF.

The chain combines TRBV27 with TRBJ2-7, with TRBD2 matching 13 bases. J gave up 5 bases and V 5 bases, and 12 bases lay outside the gene matches. The CDR3 runs to 17 residues. Germline V gene sequence: CDR1 MNHEY, CDR2 SMNVEV (reference sequence). This CDR3 is CASSPTSGGAPIHEQYF. The CDR3 nucleotides read TGTGCCAGCAGTCCCACTAGCGGGGGGGCACCGATCCACGAGCAGTACTTC.

V and J are TRBV28 and TRBJ2-5, with D perhaps TRBD1 or TRBD2 (6 bases each). Germline CDR1 MDHEN, CDR2 SYDVKM. CDR3 length equals 13 residues. Trimming stripped 3 bases from V and 5 bases from J, with 10 bases between. DNA for the CDR3: TGTGCCAGCAGTTTCGGGGGCTACGAGACCCAGTACTTC. It is translated as CASSFGGYETQYF.

This clonotype was found a few times. V gene TRBV5-1 combines with J gene TRBJ2-3; 7 positions match TRBD1. The CDR3 length is 15 residues. With V trimmed by 4 bases and J by 3 bases, 8 bases remained unmatched. Germline V CDR1 and CDR2: SGHRS, YFSETQ. The CDR3, as DNA: TGCGCCAGCAGCCCGCCGACAGGGTCGACAGATACGCAGTATTTT. This gives the protein CASSPPTGSTDTQYF.

The chain employs TRBV23-1 and TRBJ2-7; D gene ambiguous. TRBV23-1 is marked as an open reading frame, function uncertain. CDR3 length: 15 amino acids. The ends were cut back, 5 bases at V and 1 base at J, with 15 bases in the middle. The CDR3 sequence: CASSTRTDLSYEQYF. Written as DNA, the CDR3 is TGCGCCAGCAGTACCCGGACGGACCTATCCTACGAGCAGTACTTC.

In the case of this clonotype: This sequence is one base from a far larger clone and is likely a read error. The chain recombines TRBV27 with TRBJ2-3; D is possibly TRBD2 (5 bases). The CDR3 runs 13 residues. Per germline, CDR1 MNHEY and CDR2 SMNVEV (reference sequence). This chain's CDR3 is CVSTMGGTDTQYF. The CDR3 region has the DNA TGTGTCAGCACTATGGGAGGCACAGATACGCAGTATTTT.

The chain combines TRBV7-9 with TRBJ2-7; possibly TRBD2 for D (5 bases). V gave up 2 bases and J gave up 5 bases, with 19 bases separating them. The CDR3 sequence is 16 residues long. Germline values: CDR1 SEHNR, CDR2 FQNEAQ (reference sequence). The CDR3 bases are TGTGCCAGCAGCTTATTCGGACTTGCGGCGGGCCACGAGCAGTACTTC. Protein sequence: CASSLFGLAAGHEQYF. Full variable domain (rest looked up from reference TRBV7-9 and TRBJ2-7): DTGVSQNPRHKITKRGQNVTFRCDPISEHNRLYWYRQTLGQGPEFLTYFQNEAQLEKSRLLSDRFSAERPKGSFSTLEIQRTEQGDSAMYLCASSLFGLAAGHEQYFGPGTRLTVT.

Many counts were recorded for this clonotype. This chain uses TRBV7-9 with TRBJ1-6, with 9 bases fitting TRBD1. V was pared by 2 bases and J by 9 bases, with 8 bases of the junction left unmatched. The CDR3 extends over 16 amino acids. Germline lookup yields CDR1 SEHNR and CDR2 FQNEAQ (reference sequence). CDR3 sequence: CASSLQPGTGSSPLHF. DNA of the CDR3: TGTGCCAGCAGCTTACAACCCGGGACAGGGAGTTCACCCCTCCACTTT.

A remark on this clonotype: With only one base between it and a far larger clone, this is likely a read error. This rearrangement joins TRBV6-1 to TRBJ2-7; 7 bases are a match to TRBD1. Germline lookup yields CDR1 MNHNS and CDR2 SASEGT. Trimming at V came to 5 bases and at J to 7 bases, leaving 23 bases not matched to a gene. This CDR3 has 18 residues. The CDR3 DNA reads as TGTGCCAGCAGTTATGCCTTAGGGGGCCGCAGCTCCTACAATGAGCAGTACTTC. Protein sequence: CASSYALGGRSSYNEQYF.

This clonotype was found many times. V and J are TRBV19 and TRBJ1-3; possibly TRBD1 for D (6 bases). Trimming removed 6 bases from V and 0 bases from J, with 18 bases in between. The CDR3 length is 17 residues. The germline CDR1 and CDR2 sequences are LNHDA and SQIVND (reference sequence). Written as DNA, the CDR3 is TGTGCCAGTAGAGGAAGGACAGACAGAAGCTCTGGAAACACCATATATTTT. Its translation is CASRGRTDRSSGNTIYF.